The clone carrying this T cell receptor (beta chain) has a handful of counts. TCRdb redid the calling of the multiplex PCR reads with MiXCR, one entry per CDR3 protein. This sample has 180,000 or so distinct CDR3 sequences, with roughly 29% found just once. These data come from a study of breast tumors, draining lymph nodes, adjacent tissues. The lymph nodes were axillary draining lymph nodes from breast cancer patients. CDR1 MNHEY and CDR2 SMNVEV come from the germline V gene (reference sequence). Trimming stripped 5 bases from V and 0 bases from J, with 11 bases between. The CDR3 is made up of 14 amino acids.

What was sequenced was axillary lymph node tissue. J is TRBJ2-7 and V is TRBV27, with a weak D call TRBD1 (5 bases). This clonotype was sampled from a female donor with breast cancer. Some clones in this sample may be carry-over from other donors' samples. Here the CDR3 reads CASSQQDHSYEQYF. DNA of the CDR3: TGTGCCAGCAGTCAACAGGATCACTCCTACGAGCAGTACTTC.